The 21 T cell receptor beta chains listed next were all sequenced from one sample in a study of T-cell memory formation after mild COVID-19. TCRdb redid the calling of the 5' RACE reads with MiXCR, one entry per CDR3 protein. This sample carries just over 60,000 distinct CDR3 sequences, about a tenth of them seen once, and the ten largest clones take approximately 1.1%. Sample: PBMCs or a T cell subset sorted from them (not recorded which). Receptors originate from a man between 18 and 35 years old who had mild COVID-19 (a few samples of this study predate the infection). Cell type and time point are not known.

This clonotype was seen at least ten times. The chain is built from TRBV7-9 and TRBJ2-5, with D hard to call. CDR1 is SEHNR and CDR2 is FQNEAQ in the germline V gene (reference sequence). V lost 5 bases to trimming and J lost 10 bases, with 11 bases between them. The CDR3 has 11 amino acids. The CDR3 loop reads CASSPNEVQYF. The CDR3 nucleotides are TGTGCCAGCAGCCCTAACGAAGTCCAGTACTTC. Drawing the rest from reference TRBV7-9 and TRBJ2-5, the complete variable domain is DTGVSQNPRHKITKRGQNVTFRCDPISEHNRLYWYRQTLGQGPEFLTYFQNEAQLEKSRLLSDRFSAERPKGSFSTLEIQRTEQGDSAMYLCASSPNEVQYFGPGTRLLVL.

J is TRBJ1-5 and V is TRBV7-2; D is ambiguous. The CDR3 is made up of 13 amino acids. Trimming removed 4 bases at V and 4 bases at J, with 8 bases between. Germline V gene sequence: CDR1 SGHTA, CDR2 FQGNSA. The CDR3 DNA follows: TGTGCCAGCAGCTCCTCAGAAAATCAGCCCCAGCATTTT. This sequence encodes CASSSSENQPQHF.

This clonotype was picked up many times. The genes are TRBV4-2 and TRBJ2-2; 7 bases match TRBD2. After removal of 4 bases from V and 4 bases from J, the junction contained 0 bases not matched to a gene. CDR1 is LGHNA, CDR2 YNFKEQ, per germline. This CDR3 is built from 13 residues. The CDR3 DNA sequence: TGTGCCAGCAGCCGGACTAGCACCGGGGAGCTGTTTTTT. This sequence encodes CASSRTSTGELFF.

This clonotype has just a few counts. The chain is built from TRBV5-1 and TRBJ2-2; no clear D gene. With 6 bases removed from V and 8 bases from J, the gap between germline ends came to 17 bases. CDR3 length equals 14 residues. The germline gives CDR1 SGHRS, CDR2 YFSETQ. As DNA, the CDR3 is TGCGCCAGCATGCCAGGTCCGCAAGGGGGGGAGCTGTTTTTT. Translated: CASMPGPQGGELFF.

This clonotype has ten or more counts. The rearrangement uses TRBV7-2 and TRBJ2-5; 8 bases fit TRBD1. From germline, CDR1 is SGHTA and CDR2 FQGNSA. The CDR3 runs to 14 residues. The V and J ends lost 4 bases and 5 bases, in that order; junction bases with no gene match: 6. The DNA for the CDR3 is TGTGCCAGCAGCTCCCTGGACAGGGCCGAGACCCAGTACTTC. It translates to CASSSLDRAETQYF.

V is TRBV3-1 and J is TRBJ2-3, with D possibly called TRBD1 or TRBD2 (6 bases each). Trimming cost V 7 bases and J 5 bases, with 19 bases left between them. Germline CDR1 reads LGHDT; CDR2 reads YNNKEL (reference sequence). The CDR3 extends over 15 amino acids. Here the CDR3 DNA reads TGTGCCAGCACGAGGGGGGCAGTTGGGGGAGATACGCAGTATTTT. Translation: CASTRGAVGGDTQYF.

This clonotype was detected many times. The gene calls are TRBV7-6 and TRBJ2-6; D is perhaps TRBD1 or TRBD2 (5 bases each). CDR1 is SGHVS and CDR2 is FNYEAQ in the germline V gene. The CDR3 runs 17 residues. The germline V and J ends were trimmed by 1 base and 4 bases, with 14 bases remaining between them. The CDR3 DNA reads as TGTGCCAGCAGCTTAGGCTTTCGGGGCTCGGGGGCCAACGTCCTGACTTTC. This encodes CASSLGFRGSGANVLTF.

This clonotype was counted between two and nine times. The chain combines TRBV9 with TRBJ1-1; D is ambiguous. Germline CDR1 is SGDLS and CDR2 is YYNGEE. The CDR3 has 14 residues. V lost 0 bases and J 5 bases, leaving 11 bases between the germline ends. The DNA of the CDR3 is TGTGCCAGCAGCGTAGCTCTCGGAGTGACTGAAGCTTTCTTT. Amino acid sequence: CASSVALGVTEAFF.

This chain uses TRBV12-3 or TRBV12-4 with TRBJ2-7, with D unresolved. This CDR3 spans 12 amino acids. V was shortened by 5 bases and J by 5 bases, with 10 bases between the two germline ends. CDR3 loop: CASSPRFDEQYF. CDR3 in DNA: TGTGCCAGCAGTCCCCGTTTCGACGAGCAGTACTTC.

The CDR3 region is CASSTMTGTGGENEQFF. CDR3 DNA: TGTGCCAGCAGTACCATGACCGGGACAGGGGGCGAAAATGAGCAGTTCTTC. The V call is TRBV6-6, the J call TRBJ2-1; 12 bases match TRBD1. This CDR3 has 17 amino acids. J lost 7 bases, V lost 5 bases, and 12 bases had no gene match. Germline-derived CDR1 and CDR2 are MNHNY and SVGAGI (reference sequence).

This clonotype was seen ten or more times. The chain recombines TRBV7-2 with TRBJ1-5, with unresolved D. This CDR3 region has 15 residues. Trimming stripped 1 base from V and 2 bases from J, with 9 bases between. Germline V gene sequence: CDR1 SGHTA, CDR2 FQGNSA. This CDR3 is CASSLVGGGNQPQHF. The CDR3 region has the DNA TGTGCCAGCAGCTTAGTCGGCGGGGGCAATCAGCCCCAGCATTTT.

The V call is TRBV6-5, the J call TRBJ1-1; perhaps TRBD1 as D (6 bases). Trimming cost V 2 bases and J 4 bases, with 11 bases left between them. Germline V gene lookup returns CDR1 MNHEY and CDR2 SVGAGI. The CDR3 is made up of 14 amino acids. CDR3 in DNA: TGTGCCAGCAGTTACCCGGGGGGGGCCACTGAAGCTTTCTTT. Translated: CASSYPGGATEAFF.

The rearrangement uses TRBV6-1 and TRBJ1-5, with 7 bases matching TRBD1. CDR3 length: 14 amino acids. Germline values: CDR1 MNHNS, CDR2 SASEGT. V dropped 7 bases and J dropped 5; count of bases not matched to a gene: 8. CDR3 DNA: TGTGCCAGCAAGCGGACAGGTTATTATCAGCCCCAGCATTTT. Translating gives CASKRTGYYQPQHF.

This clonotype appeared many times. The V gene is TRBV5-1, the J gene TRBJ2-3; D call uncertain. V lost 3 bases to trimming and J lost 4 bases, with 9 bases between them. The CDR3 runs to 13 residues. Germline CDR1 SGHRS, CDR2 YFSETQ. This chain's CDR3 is CASSSGWSDTQYF. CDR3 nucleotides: TGCGCCAGCAGCTCCGGGTGGTCAGATACGCAGTATTTT.

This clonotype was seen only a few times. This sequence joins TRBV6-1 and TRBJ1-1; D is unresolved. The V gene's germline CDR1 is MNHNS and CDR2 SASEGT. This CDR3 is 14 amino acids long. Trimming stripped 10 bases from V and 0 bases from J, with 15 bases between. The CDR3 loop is CATREGGMNTEAFF. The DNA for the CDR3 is TGTGCCACACGCGAGGGAGGGATGAACACTGAAGCTTTCTTT.

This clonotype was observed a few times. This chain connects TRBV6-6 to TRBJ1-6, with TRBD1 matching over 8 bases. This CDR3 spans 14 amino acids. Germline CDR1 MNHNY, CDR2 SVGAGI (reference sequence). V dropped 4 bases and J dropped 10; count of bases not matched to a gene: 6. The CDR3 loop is CASSSRGPGSPLHF. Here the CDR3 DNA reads TGTGCCAGCAGTTCCAGGGGGCCAGGGTCACCCCTCCACTTT.

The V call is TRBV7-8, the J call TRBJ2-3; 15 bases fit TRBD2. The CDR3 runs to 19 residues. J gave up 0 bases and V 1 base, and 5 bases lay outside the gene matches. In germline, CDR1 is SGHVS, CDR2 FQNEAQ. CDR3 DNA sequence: TGTGCCAGCAGCTTAGGGGGACTAGCGGGGGGCTCTAGCACAGATACGCAGTATTTT. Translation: CASSLGGLAGGSSTDTQYF. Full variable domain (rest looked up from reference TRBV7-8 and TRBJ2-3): GAGVSQSPRYKVAKRGQDVALRCDPISGHVSLFWYQQALGQGPEFLTYFQNEAQLDKSGLPSDRFFAERPEGSVSTLKIQRTQQEDSAVYLCASSLGGLAGGSSTDTQYFGPGTRLTVL.

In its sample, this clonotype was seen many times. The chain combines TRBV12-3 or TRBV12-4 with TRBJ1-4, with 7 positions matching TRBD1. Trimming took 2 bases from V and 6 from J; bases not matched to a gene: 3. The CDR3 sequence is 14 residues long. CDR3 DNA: TGTGCCAGCAGTTTACGGCAGGGGGATGAAAAACTGTTTTTT. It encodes CASSLRQGDEKLFF.

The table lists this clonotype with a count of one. The CDR3 sequence: CASGSRAGVATGELFF. DNA of the CDR3: TGTGCCAGTGGTTCAAGGGCAGGGGTGGCCACCGGGGAGCTGTTTTTT. This chain connects TRBV19 to TRBJ2-2; D possibly corresponds to TRBD1 (6 bases). In germline, CDR1 is LNHDA, CDR2 SQIVND (reference sequence). The V gene lost 8 bases and the J gene lost 4 bases, with 20 bases spanning the gap. The CDR3 extends over 16 amino acids.

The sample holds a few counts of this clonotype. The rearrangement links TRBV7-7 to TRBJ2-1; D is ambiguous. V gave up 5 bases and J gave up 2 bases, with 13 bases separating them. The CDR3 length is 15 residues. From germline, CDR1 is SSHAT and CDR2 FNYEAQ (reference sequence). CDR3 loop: CASSPWADTYNEQFF. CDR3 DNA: TGTGCCAGCAGCCCCTGGGCGGATACCTACAATGAGCAGTTCTTC.

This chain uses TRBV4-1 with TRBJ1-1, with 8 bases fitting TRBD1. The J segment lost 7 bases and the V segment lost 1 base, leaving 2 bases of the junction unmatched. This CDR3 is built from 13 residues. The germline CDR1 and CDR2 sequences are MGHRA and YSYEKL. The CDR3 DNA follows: TGCGCCAGCAGCCAAGGGACAGGGTATGAAGCTTTCTTT. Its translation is CASSQGTGYEAFF.